The 19 T cell receptor beta chains reported below all come from one sample, sequenced in a study of blood T cell repertoires in COVID-19. Only in-frame clones appear in the TCRdb table, and some are missing; sequencing was by immunoSEQ multiplex PCR. This table has roughly 200,000 clones, about 88% appearing once. Sequencing was done on a sample of peripheral blood. These receptors all come from a man aged 35 to 55 with active or convalescent COVID-19.

V usage is TRBV9 and J usage is TRBJ2-7, with D possibly TRBD2 on 7 matching bases. The germline gives CDR1 SGDLS, CDR2 YYNGEE. The CDR3 spans 16 residues. V lost 0 bases and J lost 0, with 13 bases in between. CDR3 loop: CASSVGGRGASYEQYF. In DNA form, the CDR3 reads TGTGCCAGCAGCGTAGGGGGCCGGGGGGCCTCCTACGAGCAGTACTTC.

The genes are TRBV18 and TRBJ2-1, with TRBD2 identical over 8 bases. The CDR3 sequence is 15 residues long. The germline CDR1 and CDR2 sequences are KGHSH and LQKENI. The trim removed 6 bases at V and 10 bases at J, leaving 14 bases unmatched. The CDR3 coding sequence is TGTGCCAGCTCGGCCGACTCTGGCGGGGGGCCCGAGCAGTTCTTC. Protein: CASSADSGGGPEQFF.

The chain has TRBV11-2 and TRBJ2-5; weak D call: TRBD2 (6 bases). V lost 5 bases and J 4 bases, leaving 17 bases between the germline ends. Germline V gene sequence: CDR1 SGHAT, CDR2 FQNNGV. The CDR3 covers 15 residues. The CDR3 here is CASSPGTGNGETQYF. DNA for the CDR3: TGTGCCAGCAGCCCTGGGACTGGCAATGGAGAGACCCAGTACTTC.

The V and J genes are TRBV7-7 and TRBJ1-5; D gene ambiguous. V dropped 3 bases and J dropped 2 bases, with 8 bases sitting between them. The CDR3 has 14 residues. CDR1 and CDR2 from the germline V gene are SSHAT and FNYEAQ (reference sequence). The CDR3 loop reads CASSLEQCNQPQHF. The CDR3 DNA reads as TGTGCCAGCAGCTTGGAACAGTGCAATCAGCCCCAGCATTTT.

Here the CDR3 reads CASKRDRVLHNEQFF. DNA for the CDR3: TGTGCCTCTAAACGTGATCGGGTTTTACACAATGAGCAGTTCTTC. V and J are TRBV19 and TRBJ2-1; the D is unclear. V lost 11 bases and J lost 5, with 22 bases in between. The CDR3 has 15 amino acids. CDR1 is LNHDA and CDR2 is SQIVND in the germline V gene (reference sequence). Using reference TRBV19 and TRBJ2-1 for the parts outside the CDR3, the full variable domain is DGGITQSPKYLFRKEGQNVTLSCEQNLNHDAMYWYRQDPGQGLRLIYYSQIVNDFQKGDIAEGYSVSREKKESFPLTVTSAQKNPTAFYLCASKRDRVLHNEQFFGPGTRLTVL.

The chain couples TRBV5-6 to TRBJ1-2, with TRBD1 matching 9 bases. The ends lost 0 bases at V and 8 bases at J; junction bases unmatched: 5. Germline V gene data show CDR1 as SGHDT and CDR2 as YYEEEE. CDR3 length: 14 amino acids. The CDR3 region is CASSLDRGRRGYTF. The CDR3 DNA reads TGTGCCAGCAGCTTGGACAGGGGGCGCAGGGGCTACACCTTC.

The rearrangement uses TRBV5-6 and TRBJ1-2; 10 nucleotides agree with TRBD1. This CDR3 spans 15 amino acids. The V segment lost 0 bases and the J segment 5 bases; nucleotides outside the gene matches: 4. From germline, CDR1 is SGHDT and CDR2 YYEEEE. CDR3 sequence reads: CASSLEGTGVYGYTF. In DNA, the CDR3 is TGTGCCAGCAGCTTGGAAGGGACAGGGGTGTATGGCTACACCTTC. The whole variable domain, remainder taken from reference TRBV5-6 and TRBJ1-2, is DAGVTQSPTHLIKTRGQQVTLRCSPKSGHDTVSWYQQALGQGPQFIFQYYEEEERQRGNFPDRFSGHQFPNYSSELNVNALLLGDSALYLCASSLEGTGVYGYTFGSGTRLTVV.

The J gene is TRBJ2-2, the V gene TRBV6-2 or TRBV6-3; maybe TRBD1 (5 bases). The CDR3 extends over 16 amino acids. Germline V gene sequence: CDR1 MNHEY, CDR2 SVGEGT. V lost 6 bases, J lost 5 bases, and 19 bases lay in between. CDR3 nucleotides: TGTGCCAGCAGCCTCCCCGACAGAATTCTGACCGGGGAGCTGTTTTTT. Its translation is CASSLPDRILTGELFF.

The CDR3 DNA sequence: TGTGCCAGCAGTTCAAGCGCACAGGGGAGCCCCTACGAGCAGTACTTC. It codes for CASSSSAQGSPYEQYF. The chain employs TRBV27 and TRBJ2-7; TRBD1 agrees at 7 bases. The CDR3 is made up of 16 amino acids. CDR1 and CDR2 from the germline V gene are MNHEY and SMNVEV (reference sequence). J lost 2 bases, V lost 4 bases, and 11 bases had no gene match.

The chain recombines TRBV7-2 with TRBJ1-1, with 10 bases lining up with TRBD1. This CDR3 contains 18 residues. Germline assignment: CDR1 SGHTA and CDR2 FQGNSA. Unmatched junction bases numbered 11, after V lost 4 bases and J lost 0 bases. CDR3 DNA sequence: TGTGCCAGCAGCTCCAGGGGACAGGGGTTTTTCATGAACACTGAAGCTTTCTTT. This sequence encodes CASSSRGQGFFMNTEAFF.

The chain employs TRBV30 and TRBJ2-7; 7 bases are a match to TRBD1. The CDR3 runs 11 residues. Germline lookup yields CDR1 GTSNPN and CDR2 SVGIG (reference sequence). V lost 7 bases to trimming and J lost 4 bases; unmatched junction nucleotides: 4. The CDR3 DNA follows: TGTGCCTCCACAGGGGCGTACGAGCAGTACTTC. It codes for CASTGAYEQYF.

This chain links TRBV5-1 with TRBJ2-6; D gene uncertain. The length of the CDR3 is 18 residues. The V and J ends lost 2 bases and 0 bases respectively, with 15 bases between them. The germline gives CDR1 SGHRS, CDR2 YFSETQ. The CDR3, as DNA: TGCGCCAGCAGCTTATCCCCGACATCCAGCTCTGGGGCCAACGTCCTGACTTTC. Translating it yields CASSLSPTSSSGANVLTF.

The chain has TRBV7-6 and TRBJ2-3; D not certain. The V gene's germline CDR1 is SGHVS and CDR2 FNYEAQ. V was shortened by 10 bases and J by 3 bases, with 5 bases between the two germline ends. This CDR3 comprises 10 residues. Written as DNA, the CDR3 is TGTGCCATACAGACAGATACGCAGTATTTT. This translates into CAIQTDTQYF.

This chain links TRBV14 with TRBJ1-6; 8 bases align to TRBD1. CDR1 SGHDN and CDR2 FVKESK come from the germline V gene. CDR3 size: 19 residues. V lost 2 bases to trimming and J lost 4 bases; unmatched junction nucleotides: 13. CDR3 residues: CASSQTGGNFFPYNSPLHF. The CDR3 coding sequence is TGTGCCAGCAGCCAAACAGGGGGGAACTTCTTCCCTTATAATTCACCCCTCCACTTT.

This chain links TRBV19 with TRBJ1-2, with TRBD1 matching over 7 bases. The CDR3 is 16 residues long. Germline assignment: CDR1 LNHDA and CDR2 SQIVND (reference sequence). Trimming cost V 3 bases and J 8 bases; bases outside gene matches: 15. The CDR3 sequence is CASSIEPTGITEGYTF. In nucleotides, the CDR3 is TGTGCCAGTAGTATTGAACCGACAGGGATTACAGAGGGCTACACCTTC.

The chain uses TRBV5-4 and TRBJ2-1; D is perhaps TRBD2 (5 bases). V lost 1 base to trimming and J lost 6 bases, with 11 bases between them. The length of the CDR3 is 14 residues. CDR1 and CDR2 from the germline V gene are SGHNT and YYREEE (reference sequence). The CDR3: CASSLRGNGNEQFF. DNA for the CDR3: TGTGCCAGCAGCTTGAGAGGGAATGGCAATGAGCAGTTCTTC.

The genes are TRBV5-4 and TRBJ2-2, with 7 bases matching TRBD2. CDR3 size: 16 residues. J was trimmed by 4 bases and V by 0 bases; bases with no gene match: 6. Germline CDR1 is SGHNT and CDR2 is YYREEE (reference sequence). In nucleotides, the CDR3 is TGTGCCAGCAGCTTGGGCTCTAGCGGACGCACCGGGGAGCTGTTTTTT. It codes for CASSLGSSGRTGELFF. The full variable domain, its missing parts supplied by reference TRBV5-4 and TRBJ2-2, is ETGVTQSPTHLIKTRGQQVTLRCSSQSGHNTVSWYQQALGQGPQFIFQYYREEENGRGNFPPRFSGLQFPNYSSELNVNALELDDSALYLCASSLGSSGRTGELFFGEGSRLTVL.

V usage is TRBV24-1 and J usage is TRBJ2-7; 12 bases are a match to TRBD1. The V segment lost 3 bases and the J segment 5 bases; nucleotides outside the gene matches: 1. Germline V lookup: CDR1 KGHDR, CDR2 SFDVKD. The CDR3 sequence is 14 residues long. The CDR3 protein is CATSDGTGGDEQYF. Here the CDR3 DNA reads TGTGCCACCAGTGATGGGACAGGGGGCGACGAGCAGTACTTC.

CDR3 bases: TGTGCCAGCAGCCCTACCGACAGAAATAATTCACCCCTCCACTTT. It codes for CASSPTDRNNSPLHF. The chain joins TRBV3-1 (or the pseudogene TRBV3-2) to TRBJ1-6; TRBD1 is a possible D gene (5 bases). V was cut by 4 bases and J by 5 bases, with 12 bases left in between. CDR1 is LGHDT and CDR2 is YNNKEL in the germline V gene (reference sequence). CDR3 length: 15 amino acids.